This T cell receptor (beta chain) was documented in a study of cytomegalovirus exposure and HLA in healthy donors (dated by TCRdb to between 2016 and 2019). For the study in its entirety: According to an earlier analysis of a few hundred of the donors, 200 million or so T cells yielded 117 million unique TCR beta sequences and around 300 Gb of sequence data. Roughly 300 gigabases of sequencing data and roughly 81 million unique TCR sequences made up an early release that covered 500 to 650 HLA-typed donors. Of the roughly 390 genotyped donors, about 80% fell in the genetic ancestry cluster associated with self-reported Caucasian donors. The study aimed to test whether signatures of past pathogen exposure could be identified by cataloging public T cell receptors. The study used immunosequencing to profile the T cell repertoires of about 670 subjects and linked those repertoires to cytomegalovirus serostatus. A separate validation cohort of roughly 130 different subjects was used in addition to the 666-subject first cohort. High-throughput TCR immunosequencing, statistical association of individual TCRs with disease status, and machine learning were combined to predict cytomegalovirus infection status. To study patterns of TCR occurrence, a later analysis re-analyzed previously published TCR beta repertoires from several hundred donors and added high-resolution HLA genotyping. The later analysis used no new phenotypic data to find candidate immune exposures, relying instead on TCR beta sequences and their occurrence across donors. In an earlier analysis of 587 of the donors, high-throughput TCR beta sequencing was used to judge whether each TCR beta V gene segment behaved as functional or pseudogenic. Donor age, sex, ethnicity and CMV serostatus were compiled together with the repertoire data. Genome-wide SNP genotypes for about 65% of the roughly 700 donors were used in a later genetic analysis, which treated that subset as a discovery cohort. All discovery cohort repertoires had been generated on a single sequencing platform. Class I and class II HLA loci were covered by the typing at four-digit resolution. Typing coverage varied by locus: roughly 620-630 donors for A, B, C, DRB1 and DQB1; approximately 500 for DQA1; approximately 610 for DPA1; approximately 490 for DPB1. Roughly 5 DR-DQ haplotypes were handled as single units for association and clustering, since linkage in the cohort was strong. On average, about 240,000 unique TCR beta nucleotide sequences were sequenced per donor among 350 to 400 genotyped donors of the cohort, with 15% to 20% of those sequences being non-productive.

From cysteine to phenylalanine, the CDR3 is 16 amino acids long. The entry retains the CDR3 DNA only, 48 bases that are in frame from base 1. V lost 6 bases and J lost 0 bases; the stretch between them is 12 bases long. The germline V gene supplies CDR1 MDHEN and CDR2 SYDVKM. In total, 630 or so healthy bone marrow donors made up the cohort. Cohort members were all nominally healthy when sampled, although unrecorded immune exposures were likely present. The donor was CMV seronegative and belonged to the group of around 400 seronegative cohort members. Every donor gave a peripheral blood sample, and the peripheral blood mononuclear cells from that sample were used for TCR beta sequencing. The Qiagen DNeasy Blood Extraction Kit was used to extract genomic DNA from the blood cell samples. Beyond this particular receptor, the publication reports: An earlier analysis of around 500 of the donors showed that most TCR beta V segments appeared in productive rearrangements either about 87% or about 30% of the time, which broadly matched IMGT annotations. In a later analysis, more than 15,000 TCR beta sequences were associated with specific HLA alleles at a false discovery rate of 0.05. The study listed 164 TCR beta chains as associated with cytomegalovirus. A later genetic analysis associated a missense DCLRE1C variant with V-gene and J-gene trimming of TCR beta chains, and an independent cohort replicated the association. The classifier was reported to diagnose cytomegalovirus status with high specificity and sensitivity in both the original cohort and the validation cohort. In a later analysis, the rate of TCR association differed among HLA loci, with DRB1 alleles having the most associated TCRs and HLA-C alleles having the fewest. Roughly uniform sequencing depth across donors was assumed in presence/absence analyses, although this assumption may not hold. A further reported finding was that TCR beta sequences accurately predicted the HLA-A and HLA-B alleles for most subjects in the first cohort. According to a later analysis, parvovirus B19, influenza, CMV and Epstein-Barr virus appeared linked to several top co-occurrence clusters. When HLA alleles, especially DR and DQ, strongly co-occurred, TCR associations were difficult to assign to individual alleles. Across donors, most TCR sequences were observed very rarely, whereas some public TCRs were present in many individuals. The sequencing pipeline was judged likely to have produced a cluster of highly shared sequence variants as a technical artifact. Because counts were too low, some 17 rarely observed V segments, including chromosome 9 orphons, were left out of the earlier analysis of about 620 of the donors. Correlated functional status among segregating V segments might reflect linkage disequilibrium, but an unknown experimental factor could not be ruled out. Because HLA typing was missing for some donors at each locus, association tests included only the typed subset. In a later analysis, most CMV-associated TCR beta chains were found to appear HLA-restricted, with HLA associations seemingly driven largely by CMV exposure. A later analysis found that HLA-associated TCR beta chains were more clonally expanded and had lower generation probabilities than equally common non-associated chains. The authors suggested that the approach could potentially be extended to other disease states and immunological phenotypes. A later genetic analysis reported fewer N-insertions in productive TCRs among donors in an Asian-associated ancestry cluster than the roughly 640-donor mean. A few of the identified cytomegalovirus-associated TCR beta chains were confirmed in vitro to be specific for cytomegalovirus antigens. The only immune exposure information available for the cohort was CMV serostatus. Some IMGT-functional V segments, including TRBV6-2 and TRBV6-3, could not be told apart with the 87-base-pair reads, so those segments were excluded. Only TCR beta chains were sequenced in this cohort, and the absence of alpha or paired-chain data limited detectable features.

Libraries were made using the immunoSEQ multiplex PCR assay. For the multiplex PCR, a mixture combining 60 forward primers for TCR Vbeta segments and 13 reverse primers for TCR Jbeta segments was used. The CDR3 region of rearranged TCR beta genes was amplified from genomic DNA with a multiplex PCR assay. On the Illumina HiSeq System, the amplified TCR beta libraries were sequenced as 87-base-pair reads. The original methods were these. In a later analysis, some 80 million unique TCR beta chains were counted across the roughly 700 repertoires, and about 9.9 million of these chains were shared by at least two donors. A nearest-neighbor algorithm error-corrected the raw reads and collapsed the reads into unique sequences, merging closely related sequences to remove PCR and sequencing errors. Alignment of CDR3 sequences to IMGT reference sequences was used to assign V, D and J gene segments. For a sequence to be retained, a match of at least six nucleotides to both a V gene segment and a J gene segment was required. Rearrangements were classified as productive when the CDR3 lacked stop codons and remained in frame with V and J, and all other rearrangements were classified as non-productive. CDR3 was defined by IMGT convention, running from the second conserved V-encoded cysteine to the conserved J-encoded phenylalanine. The earlier analysis of about 560 of the donors excluded any sequence lacking an unambiguous match to a single V gene segment. In an earlier analysis of 587 of the donors, V segments were called functional above 56.7% productive rearrangements and were called segregating when the between-donor standard deviation exceeded 5%. To diagnose cytomegalovirus status from the catalog of TCR beta chain sequences, a statistical classification framework was built. In a later analysis, TCR nucleotide sequences were compared against IMGT/GENE-DB human TR gene sequences so that V and J genes could be assigned. A later analysis assigned CDR3 sequences and most-parsimonious VDJ recombination scenarios with the TCRdist pipeline. In a later analysis, each TCR beta chain was defined by its CDR3 amino acid sequence together with its V-gene family, and reads lacking a unique V-gene family were excluded. As a way to deal with suspected cross-contamination and a sequencing artifact, a later analysis dropped roughly 600 nucleotide sequences that were highly shared and had low generation probability. In a later analysis, a clonal expansion index was calculated for each public chain from normalized within-repertoire ranks of inferred template counts. In a later analysis, generation probabilities were computed with a VDJ recombination model fitted to out-of-frame rearrangements, and the resulting probabilities were checked against IGoR. In a later analysis, hypergeometric tests were used to score TCR-TCR, TCR-HLA and TCR-CMV co-occurrence, with a repertoire-size bias correction applied to TCR pairs. False discovery rates were estimated in a later analysis by permuting HLA or CMV assignments 20 times. In a later analysis, co-occurring TCRs were grouped with DBSCAN, and TCRdist sequence similarity was added when clustering was performed within HLA-allele-positive subsets. For co-occurrence clustering, repertoires with fewer than 30,000 or more than 120,000 public chains were excluded, along with five repertoires with anomalous nucleotide sharing. TCRdb took this table from immuneACCESS and kept in-frame rearrangements with V and J called. Such tables lack part of the clones; where checked against another copy, unresolved V genes explain under half of the gap, and the rest is unexplained. Clone size and the V and J calls come from that table; the DNA yielded D and trimming. The sample yields roughly 44,000 clones; 81% were counted once. The leading ten clones occupy approximately 2.6% of the sample.

About this clone itself: It lacks a known antigen. Base qualities are not provided; no much larger clone lies one nucleotide away.

The source of this sequence is a man over 45 in good health and CMV-seronegative. Source material: PBMCs. This chain is built from TRBV28 and TRBJ2-6, with the D segment identity uncertain. Read as DNA, the sequence is TGTGCCAGCAGCTTCTCGGAGTTCTCTGGGGCCAACGTCCTGACTTTC. It codes for CASSFSEFSGANVLTF.